What follows are 11 T cell receptor beta chains derived from one specimen sequenced in a study of T cells in Graves' hyperthyroidism and ophthalmopathy. RNA transcripts provided the source from which TCR beta CDR3 regions were amplified. Initially, a first-round RT-PCR of the TCR CDR3 employed the HTBI primer set. In TCRdb, the multiplex PCR reads were re-called with MiXCR into one record per CDR3 protein. This sample has roughly 380,000 distinct CDR3 sequences, with around 15% found just once. Sequenced sample: blood. Receptors were obtained from a woman between 18 and 30 years old with Graves' hyperthyroidism.

In its sample, this clonotype was seen many times. This rearrangement joins TRBV5-6 to TRBJ1-5; a weak D match, TRBD1 (6 bases). The CDR3 extends over 14 amino acids. V lost 3 bases, J lost 5 bases, and 12 bases lay in between. Germline V CDR1 and CDR2: SGHDT, YYEEEE. The CDR3 sequence: CASSSQGYDQPQHF. Written as DNA, the CDR3 is TGTGCCAGCAGCTCACAGGGATATGATCAGCCCCAGCATTTT. The whole variable domain, remainder taken from reference TRBV5-6 and TRBJ1-5, is DAGVTQSPTHLIKTRGQQVTLRCSPKSGHDTVSWYQQALGQGPQFIFQYYEEEERQRGNFPDRFSGHQFPNYSSELNVNALLLGDSALYLCASSSQGYDQPQHFGDGTRLSIL.

This chain joins TRBV5-6 and TRBJ2-1; 7 positions agree with TRBD2. CDR1 is SGHDT, CDR2 YYEEEE, per germline. J gave up 9 bases and V 4 bases, and 4 bases lay outside the gene matches. The CDR3 length is 12 residues. CDR3 nucleotides: TGTGCCAGCAGCAGGCGGGGGAGTGAGCAGTTCTTC. It translates to CASSRRGSEQFF.

This clonotype showed up many times. The J gene is TRBJ2-7, the V gene TRBV14, with D possibly matching TRBD1 (6 bases). Trimming left V 4 bases short and J 3 bases short, with 19 bases between. Germline V CDR1 and CDR2: SGHDN, FVKESK. The CDR3 consists of 16 residues. The CDR3 protein is CASSLAGWQGHYEQYF. CDR3 coding DNA: TGTGCCAGCAGCCTCGCTGGATGGCAGGGGCACTACGAGCAGTACTTC.

This clonotype was seen more than once but under ten times. The rearrangement joins TRBV4-1 to TRBJ1-2; D might be TRBD1 (6 bases). The CDR3 has 17 residues. V gave up 1 base and J gave up 3 bases, with 18 bases separating them. Germline V lookup: CDR1 MGHRA, CDR2 YSYEKL. CDR3 protein: CASSQGSTRGPYYGYTF. The CDR3 region has the DNA TGCGCCAGCAGCCAAGGATCAACCAGGGGTCCGTACTATGGCTACACCTTC.

This clonotype was seen ten or more times. The chain carries TRBV7-9 and TRBJ2-1, with TRBD1 identical over 8 bases. CDR3 size: 20 residues. CDR1 is SEHNR and CDR2 is FQNEAQ in the germline V gene (reference sequence). After removal of 1 base from V and 1 base from J, the junction contained 15 bases not matched to a gene. The CDR3 protein is CASSLDLTGAIKRSYNEQFF. For the CDR3, the DNA is TGTGCCAGCAGCTTAGATCTGACAGGGGCCATTAAAAGATCCTACAATGAGCAGTTCTTC.

This clonotype was seen a few times. V and J are TRBV4-2 and TRBJ1-2, with unresolved D. Germline assignment: CDR1 LGHNA and CDR2 YNFKEQ. CDR3 length: 14 residues. Between the trimmed V and J ends, which lost 0 bases and 8 bases, there was a span of 13 bases. CDR3 in DNA: TGTGCCAGCAGCCAAGAACCTAACAGCGGAGGCTACACCTTC. The encoded protein is CASSQEPNSGGYTF.

This clonotype has at least ten counts. The chain links TRBV7-3 to TRBJ2-1; TRBD2 matches at 8 bases. This CDR3 has 13 residues. The germline V gene encodes CDR1 SGHTA and CDR2 FQGTGA. V lost 4 bases and J lost 6; bases outside the gene matches: 2. The CDR3 DNA follows: TGTGCCAGCAGCTGGACTAGCAGCAATGAGCAGTTCTTC. Translating it yields CASSWTSSNEQFF.

CDR3 loop: CASSLEQGLNQPQHF. The CDR3 DNA follows: TGTGCCAGCAGCTTAGAACAGGGGCTTAATCAGCCCCAGCATTTT. V gene TRBV7-2 combines with J gene TRBJ1-5; 7 nucleotides line up with TRBD1. The V segment lost 1 base and the J segment 4 bases; nucleotides outside the gene matches: 4. CDR3 size: 15 residues. Germline CDR1 is SGHTA and CDR2 is FQGNSA.

The DNA for the CDR3 is TGTGCCAGCAGTTTATATTGGCCCTATAGCAATCAGCCCCAGCATTTT. Translating it yields CASSLYWPYSNQPQHF. This chain links TRBV27 with TRBJ1-5; unclear D gene. The CDR3 has 16 amino acids. Trimming took off 1 base at V and 0 bases at J, with 10 bases between the two ends. The germline V gene has CDR1 MNHEY and CDR2 SMNVEV (reference sequence).

This clonotype appeared many times. The rearrangement links TRBV18 to TRBJ2-7; D may be TRBD1 (5 bases). CDR1 and CDR2 from the germline V gene are KGHSH and LQKENI. Trimming removed 0 bases from V and 4 bases from J, with 13 bases in between. The CDR3 is 15 amino acids. DNA of the CDR3: TGTGCCAGCTCACCACCTTCCCCAGGGTCGTACGAGCAGTACTTC. Amino acids: CASSPPSPGSYEQYF.

The chain joins TRBV20-1 to TRBJ2-1; 11 bases align to TRBD2. J gave up 9 bases and V 3 bases, and 10 bases lay outside the gene matches. The CDR3 is 15 amino acids. Germline V gene sequence: CDR1 DFQATT, CDR2 SNEGSKA (reference sequence). The CDR3 bases are TGCAGTGCTAGTCTAACTAGCGGGAGATCCGGTGAGCAGTTCTTC. Translation: CSASLTSGRSGEQFF.